This T cell receptor beta chain was sequenced in a study of OX40 agonist ivuxolimab in advanced cancers. For the wider study: Ivuxolimab was a fully human IgG2 agonistic monoclonal antibody targeting the costimulatory receptor OX40 (CD134). In the dose-escalation cohort, roughly 80% of patients were male, and the mean age was around 60 years, with a range of roughly 20 to 80. Of the 50 to 55 dose-escalation patients, hepatocellular carcinoma was present in about 20, melanoma in about 15, renal cell carcinoma in 9 and head and neck cancer in 9. The paper reports the monotherapy dose-escalation portion (N of about 50 patients) of the phase I ivuxolimab trial. Partial responses were achieved by three dose-escalation patients, of whom one had hepatocellular carcinoma and two had cutaneous melanoma. Intravenous ivuxolimab was administered to patients every 2 weeks at six dose levels: 0.01, 0.1, 0.3, 1.5, 3 and 10 mg/kg. The point of sequencing TCRbeta in the periphery was to test whether ivuxolimab changed TCR sequence diversity and drove clonal T-cell expansion. Patients were allowed to have had prior anti-PD-1, anti-PD-L1 or anti-CTLA-4 therapy, and approximately 40% of the dose-escalation patients had previously received checkpoint inhibitors.

To sequence the TCRbeta CDR3 region, genomic DNA was isolated from the sorted cells. The immunoSEQ Assay was used to sequence the TCRbeta CDR3 regions. Entries here come from immuneACCESS through TCRdb and include only in-frame sequences with V and J called. Some clones fail to appear in such tables; in the studies checked, an unresolved V gene covers under half of the shortfall, and the cause of the remainder is unknown. For this sample the table gives tens of thousands of clones, of which about 82% were detected only once. The ten largest clones represent under 2% of the sample. Study-level results and caveats: At doses of 0.1 to 3.0 mg/kg, clonal expansion of both CD4+ and CD8+ blood T cells was observed from baseline to week 6. In partial responders in the 0.1-3.0 mg/kg groups, normalized peripheral clonal expansion was found to be among the lowest, especially among CD8+ T cells. On average, CD8+ T cells showed more expanded clones than CD4+ T cells after ivuxolimab. Antigen specificity was not determined for the clonally expanded peripheral T cells. Low levels of normalized T-cell clonal expansion were also shown by some nonresponding patients.

Patients with a history of autoimmune disease or receiving systemic immunosuppression were excluded from the trial. Peripheral blood for TCR sequencing was collected from all dose cohorts at baseline, on cycle 4 day 1, and on cycle 7 day 1. Samples were obtained from an open-label, multicenter, first-in-human phase I dose-escalation trial of ivuxolimab. Adults with locally advanced or metastatic melanoma, renal cell, hepatocellular, or head and neck squamous cell carcinoma were enrolled in the trial. CD4+ and CD8+ T cells were sorted separately from peripheral blood before TCR sequencing. Regarding this clone: The clone's antigen remains unknown. No base quality information exists; no much larger clone differs at one position.

V is pared back by 7 bases and J by 5 bases, with 15 bases lying between the germline termini. There are 13 amino acids in the CDR3, from cysteine to phenylalanine inclusive. Only CDR3 DNA is held: 39 bases, read in frame from base 1. As encoded in the germline V gene, CDR1 is SNHLY while CDR2 is FYNNEI. This receptor chain uses TRBV2 and TRBJ2-7, with no confidently assigned D gene. The sequence was obtained from an adult with an advanced solid tumor such as melanoma, head and neck, liver or kidney cancer. The source material was CD4+ or CD8+ T cells sorted from blood, sampled in a trial of the OX40 agonist ivuxolimab. The CDR3 protein is CASTERISHEQYF. The nucleotides are TGTGCCAGCACCGAAAGGATTTCCCACGAGCAGTACTTC.